This entry concerns a single T cell receptor beta chain. Antigen: not known. CDR1 is SGHVS and CDR2 is FQNEAQ in the germline V gene. V gave up 0 bases and J gave up 0 bases, with 5 bases separating them. The CDR3 is 14 residues long. Sequencing relied on immunoSEQ assay v3.0, run at survey level. Repertoires were generated with immunoSEQ multiplex PCR, while TCRdb's copy carries only in-frame clones and drops some. In the table there are roughly 17,000 clones, roughly 90% of which are singletons. This sample was taken from a study of long-term antiretroviral therapy in people with HIV. Study results and limitations: HIV repertoires had narrower CDR3 length ranges than controls.

This receptor was obtained from a man between 60 and 75 years old with HIV. The sequencing here drew on unsorted PBMCs, taken 0.3 years after starting antiretroviral therapy. This chain joins TRBV7-8 and TRBJ1-1; D gene ambiguous. In DNA, the CDR3 is TGTGCCAGCAGCTTAGCGAACATGAACACTGAAGCTTTCTTT. This codes for CASSLANMNTEAFF.